A selection of T cell receptor beta chains follows, all from one sample in a study of PD-1 blockade in mismatch repair-deficient tumors. Method: immunoSEQ multiplex PCR; TCRdb's copy keeps in-frame clones and lacks some. The repertoire includes 45,000 to 60,000 clones, around 80% of them detected once, and about 3% sits in the top ten. This material consisted of peripheral blood, taken 4 weeks after starting pembrolizumab. The receptors stem from an adult with mismatch repair-deficient cancer. CDR3s include the opening cysteine and the closing phenylalanine or tryptophan. D genes are given only for firm matches. Clone size is not always given. Where it is, it says once, few, many or a class for expanded clones.

clone_size j_call d_call v_call cdr3_nt cdr3_aa
. TRBJ2-7 TRBD2 TRBV4-1 TGCGCCAGCAGTCAGGGGCCTCTAGCGGGATCCGGCGAGCAGTACTTC CASSQGPLAGSGEQYF
once TRBJ2-3 . TRBV10-1 TGCGCCAGCAGTGAGTCGACTCTACTTAGCACAGATACGCAGTATTTT CASSESTLLSTDTQYF
. TRBJ1-2 . TRBV5-6 TGTGCCAGCAGCCTCACGGACGTGGGCTACACCTTC CASSLTDVGYTF
. TRBJ2-1 TRBD1 TRBV28 TGTGCCAGCAGTCCGACAGGGGGGTATGGCAATGAGCAGTTCTTC CASSPTGGYGNEQFF
. TRBJ2-7 TRBD1 TRBV28 TGTGCCAGCAGTCTTCTCGGGACAGGAATATCCTACGAGCAGTACTTC CASSLLGTGISYEQYF
. TRBJ2-7 TRBD2 TRBV7-3 TGTGCCAGCAGCTCGCAAGCGGGAGGGGGGTACGAGCAGTACTTC CASSSQAGGGYEQYF
once TRBJ2-3 TRBD2 TRBV7-2 TGTGCCAGCAGCTTTCGCGGGACTAGCGGGACAGATACGCAGTATTTT CASSFRGTSGTDTQYF
once TRBJ2-1 . TRBV9 TGTGCCAGCAGCGTGCACGGGACTCCCAGCAATGAGCAGTTCTTC CASSVHGTPSNEQFF
. TRBJ1-1 TRBD1 TRBV2 TGTGCCAGCAGAAACCTACGGACAGGGAACACTGAAGCTTTCTTT CASRNLRTGNTEAFF
. TRBJ2-5 . TRBV6-5 TGTGCCAGCAGTTACTTGGGGCCCTGGGAGACCCAGTACTTC CASSYLGPWETQYF
. TRBJ2-3 TRBD2 TRBV9 TGTGCCAGCAGCGGAGCCGGGACTAGCGGAGATACGCAGTATTTT CASSGAGTSGDTQYF
. TRBJ1-2 . TRBV6-5 TGTGCCAGCAGTTACCGACAGACCAATCCGACTGGCTACACCTTC CASSYRQTNPTGYTF
. TRBJ2-3 TRBD2 TRBV9 TGTGCCAGCAGCGCACGGACTAGCGCAGATACGCAGTATTTT CASSARTSADTQYF
. TRBJ1-1 . TRBV29-1 TGCAGCGTTGATATTTCGGGGGGCACTGAAGCTTTCTTT CSVDISGGTEAFF
. TRBJ2-5 . TRBV11-3 TGTGCCAGCAGCTTCTCGGCCCAAGAGACCCAGTACTTC CASSFSAQETQYF
. TRBJ2-1 TRBD1 TRBV7-6 TGTGCCAGCAGGACCGGGACAGGGGCCTACAATGAGCAGTTCTTC CASRTGTGAYNEQFF
. TRBJ2-5 TRBD2 TRBV7-2 TGTGCCAGCAGCTTGAGAATAGCGGGAAGCTGGGAGACCCAGTACTTC CASSLRIAGSWETQYF
. TRBJ2-7 . TRBV7-2 TGTGCCAGCAGCCCTTGGGACACTGCCTACGAGCAGTACTTC CASSPWDTAYEQYF
. TRBJ2-7 . TRBV14 TGTGCCAGCAGCCAAGGCCGGGCTATTTGGGACGAGCAGTACTTC CASSQGRAIWDEQYF
. TRBJ2-5 . TRBV11-3 TGTGCCAGCAGCTCTTCTTACAGTATCCAAGAGACCCAGTACTTC CASSSSYSIQETQYF
. TRBJ2-2 TRBD1 TRBV5-1 TGCGCCAGCAGGACAGGGGAACACGGCGGGGAGCTGTTTTTT CASRTGEHGGELFF